Below, 17 T cell receptor beta chains from the same sample are listed, as sequenced in a study of blood T cell repertoires in COVID-19. Only in-frame clones appear in the TCRdb table, and some are missing; sequencing was by immunoSEQ multiplex PCR. The sample yields roughly 160,000 clones, approximately 84% seen once. Sequencing used peripheral blood. These TCRs come from a woman older than 75 with COVID-19, enrolled during active disease.

The chain joins TRBV3-1 (or the pseudogene TRBV3-2) to TRBJ2-5; D is possibly TRBD1 (6 bases). V lost 1 base and J 5 bases, leaving 14 bases between the germline ends. The length of the CDR3 is 15 residues. Germline V gives CDR1 LGHDT, CDR2 YNNKEL (reference sequence). The CDR3 loop reads CASSQATGFQETQYF. CDR3 DNA sequence: TGTGCCAGCAGCCAAGCAACAGGGTTCCAGGAGACCCAGTACTTC.

V usage is TRBV5-1 and J usage is TRBJ2-7, with 8 bases matching TRBD2. Germline trimming cut 4 bases from V and 4 bases from J; bases unmatched to any gene: 7. The germline CDR1 and CDR2 sequences are SGHRS and YFSETQ. The CDR3 sequence is 14 residues long. This CDR3 is CASSPSGSWYEQYF. The CDR3 DNA sequence: TGCGCCAGCAGCCCGAGCGGGAGTTGGTACGAGCAGTACTTC.

This clone was seen a few times. This chain joins TRBV3-1 (or the pseudogene TRBV3-2) and TRBJ2-3, with 7 bases that match TRBD1. Germline CDR1 reads LGHDT; CDR2 reads YNNKEL (reference sequence). After removal of 5 bases from V and 1 base from J, the junction contained 15 bases not matched to a gene. The CDR3 spans 18 residues. CDR3 nucleotides: TGTGCCAGCAGCGCTACAGGGGTAGGCCTCCTAGGCACAGATACGCAGTATTTT. Residues: CASSATGVGLLGTDTQYF.

This clone has just one count. The chain employs TRBV20-1 and TRBJ2-1, with 13 bases lining up with TRBD2. Losses at the gene ends were 3 bases for V and 3 bases for J; bases not matched to a gene: 8. Germline CDR1 is DFQATT and CDR2 is SNEGSKA (reference sequence). The CDR3 consists of 17 residues. Here the CDR3 DNA reads TGCAGTGCTAGTGTTATGACTAGCGGGAGGCTCTACAATGAGCAGTTCTTC. It translates to CSASVMTSGRLYNEQFF.

The V call is TRBV10-3, the J call TRBJ1-2, with 7 bases lining up with TRBD1. CDR3 size: 15 residues. The trim removed 7 bases at V and 1 base at J, leaving 9 bases unmatched. CDR1 ENHRY and CDR2 SYGVKD come from the germline V gene. CDR3 bases: TGTGCCATCACTACCCCGGGACAGAATAACTATGGCTACACCTTC. Translation gives CAITTPGQNNYGYTF.

This chain uses TRBV5-1 with TRBJ2-5; D gene uncertain. Trimming cost V 1 base and J 5 bases, with 9 bases left between them. Germline-derived CDR1 and CDR2 are SGHRS and YFSETQ. This CDR3 contains 13 residues. The CDR3 bases are TGCGCCAGCAGCTTGAACCAGAAGGAGACCCAGTACTTC. It yields the protein CASSLNQKETQYF.

J is TRBJ2-3 and V is TRBV9, with TRBD2 identical over 9 bases. CDR1 and CDR2 from the germline V gene are SGDLS and YYNGEE. The CDR3 totals 18 residues. V dropped 4 bases and J dropped 3; count of bases not matched to a gene: 15. The CDR3 nucleotides are TGTGCCAGCAGCCTCGCAGTTTTAGATGGACTAGCGACAGATACGCAGTATTTT. Its protein product is CASSLAVLDGLATDTQYF.

This clone was detected once. The gene calls are TRBV7-2 and TRBJ2-3, with TRBD2 identical over 16 bases. CDR1 is SGHTA and CDR2 is FQGNSA in the germline V gene. V gave up 2 bases and J gave up 7 bases; unmatched junction bases: 9. The length of the CDR3 is 18 residues. The CDR3 spells CASSLMTGTSGGAYTQYF. CDR3 DNA: TGTGCCAGCAGCTTAATGACGGGGACTAGCGGGGGGGCGTATACGCAGTATTTT.

This rearrangement joins TRBV5-1 to TRBJ2-1; TRBD2 agrees at 8 bases. The germline V gene encodes CDR1 SGHRS and CDR2 YFSETQ. The CDR3 is 15 amino acids. V shed 5 bases and J 9 bases; nucleotides not matched to a gene: 13. Here the CDR3 DNA reads TGCGCCAGCAGACCTGACGGGAGGGCCTTCAGTGAGCAGTTCTTC. Amino acids: CASRPDGRAFSEQFF. Based on the CDR3 plus reference TRBV5-1 and TRBJ2-1, the full variable domain is KAGVTQTPRYLIKTRGQQVTLSCSPISGHRSVSWYQQTPGQGLQFLFEYFSETQRNKGNFPGRFSGRQFSNSRSEMNVSTLELGDSALYLCASRPDGRAFSEQFFGPGTRLTVL.

This chain connects TRBV19 to TRBJ2-1; TRBD2 matches at 8 bases. V shed 3 bases, J shed 4 bases, and the junction held 5 bases outside the gene matches. The CDR3 covers 15 residues. CDR1 is LNHDA and CDR2 is SQIVND in the germline V gene (reference sequence). This chain's CDR3 is CASSIGAGVYNEQFF. The DNA of the CDR3 is TGTGCCAGTAGTATCGGAGCGGGAGTGTACAATGAGCAGTTCTTC.

J is TRBJ1-2 and V is TRBV5-5; D call uncertain. Germline CDR1 and CDR2: SGHKS and YYEKEE (reference sequence). Deletions cut 1 base from V and 10 bases from J, with 14 bases between. This CDR3 comprises 13 residues. Here the CDR3 DNA reads TGTGCCAGCAGCTTGACATTCGAAACTACCTACACCTTC. Its translation is CASSLTFETTYTF.

The rearrangement links TRBV6-5 to TRBJ1-1, with a tentative D call TRBD1 (5 bases). The CDR3 spans 15 residues. Trimming took off 0 bases at V and 3 bases at J, with 11 bases between the two ends. Germline lookup yields CDR1 MNHEY and CDR2 SVGAGI. The CDR3 protein is CASSYSGVHDTEAFF. In DNA, the CDR3 is TGTGCCAGCAGTTACTCAGGGGTGCACGACACTGAAGCTTTCTTT.

The genes are TRBV18 and TRBJ2-1; 12 bases match TRBD2. The CDR3 covers 15 residues. Unmatched junction bases numbered 5, after V lost 3 bases and J lost 8 bases. Germline V gene data show CDR1 as KGHSH and CDR2 as LQKENI. The CDR3 nucleotides are TGTGCCAGCTCACCTAGGACTAGCGGGGAAGATGAGCAGTTCTTC. It is translated as CASSPRTSGEDEQFF.

The V gene is TRBV3-1 (or the pseudogene TRBV3-2), the J gene TRBJ2-5; TRBD2 agrees at 14 bases. CDR3 length: 15 amino acids. Trimming took 1 base from V and 5 from J; bases not matched to a gene: 0. The V gene's germline CDR1 is LGHDT and CDR2 YNNKEL (reference sequence). CDR3 residues: CASSQGTSGRETQYF. CDR3 sequence (DNA): TGTGCCAGCAGCCAAGGGACTAGCGGGAGGGAGACCCAGTACTTC.

The J gene is TRBJ2-1, the V gene TRBV9; 7 bases agree with TRBD2. CDR1 and CDR2 from the germline V gene are SGDLS and YYNGEE. The CDR3 loop spans 15 amino acids. The ends lost 3 bases at V and 6 bases at J; junction bases unmatched: 9. Here the CDR3 reads CASSARGYDANEQFF. The CDR3 DNA sequence: TGTGCCAGCAGCGCGCGGGGGTATGATGCCAATGAGCAGTTCTTC.

The genes are TRBV11-2 and TRBJ2-3, with 8 bases that match TRBD2. This CDR3 contains 19 residues. The germline gives CDR1 SGHAT, CDR2 FQNNGV. V trimming: 3 bases; J trimming: 1 base; junction bases outside the gene matches: 15. CDR3 in amino acids: CASSLLTRGATRGTDTQYF. Written as DNA, the CDR3 is TGTGCCAGCAGCTTGTTGACGCGGGGGGCCACCAGGGGCACAGATACGCAGTATTTT.

The gene calls are TRBV9 and TRBJ1-2; TRBD1 agrees at 9 bases. CDR1 and CDR2 from the germline V gene are SGDLS and YYNGEE. V was clipped by 3 bases and J by 2 bases; unmatched bases: 5. The CDR3 is 15 residues long. CDR3 protein: CASSGTGASNYGYTF. In DNA, the CDR3 is TGTGCCAGCAGCGGGACAGGGGCGTCAAACTATGGCTACACCTTC.